This TCR beta chain emerged from a study of a mutant IDH1 vaccine in newly diagnosed glioma. Study results and caveats: Of the patients, 80% to 95% had vaccine-induced immune responses.

Libraries were prepared by immunoSEQ multiplex PCR; TCRdb keeps only in-frame clonotypes and omits some of them. The sample contains 53,000 or so clones, about 77% of which appear only once. To note about this clone: Its antigen is unidentified.

The time point: week 5, during vaccination. All doses held 300 ug of mutant IDH1 20-mer peptide, with topical imiquimod. The sequence was obtained from a man in his fifties with glioma. The sample here was PBMCs, taken from a glioma patient whose treatment included an IDH1 peptide vaccine.

The DNA of the CDR3 is TGCAGTGCTAGACTCCCCTACGAGCAGTACTTC. Translating gives CSARLPYEQYF. The V call is TRBV20-1, the J call TRBJ2-7; no firm D call. Germline values: CDR1 DFQATT, CDR2 SNEGSKA (reference sequence). V shed 2 bases and J shed 2 bases, with 4 bases lying between them. This CDR3 spans 11 amino acids.